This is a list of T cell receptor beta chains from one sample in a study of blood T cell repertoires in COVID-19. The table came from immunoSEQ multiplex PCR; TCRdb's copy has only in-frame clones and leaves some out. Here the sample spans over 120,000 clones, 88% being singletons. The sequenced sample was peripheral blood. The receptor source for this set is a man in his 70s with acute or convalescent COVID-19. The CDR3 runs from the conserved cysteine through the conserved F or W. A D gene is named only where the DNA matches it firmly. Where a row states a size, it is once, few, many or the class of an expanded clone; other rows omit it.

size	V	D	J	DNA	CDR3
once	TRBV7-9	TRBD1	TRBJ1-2	TGTGCCAGCAGCCGCGACAGGGGTGGATATGGCTACACCTTC	CASSRDRGGYGYTF
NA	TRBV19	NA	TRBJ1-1	TGTGCCAGTAGTATAGGCCGGAGGGTGTTGAACACTGAAGCTTTCTTT	CASSIGRRVLNTEAFF
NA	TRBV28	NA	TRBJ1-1	TGTGCCAGCGTACAGGGTCCCGAAGCTTTCTTT	CASVQGPEAFF
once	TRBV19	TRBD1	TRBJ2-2	TGTGCCAGTAAAGCAGGGACAGGGACTCTCCCCGGGGAGCTGTTTTTT	CASKAGTGTLPGELFF
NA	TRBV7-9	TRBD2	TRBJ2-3	TGTGCCAGCAGCTTCCGGACTAGCGGGTTAGATACGCAGTATTTT	CASSFRTSGLDTQYF
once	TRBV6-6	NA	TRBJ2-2	TGTGCCAGCAGTTACGAGCAGGGGATACGCGGGGAGCTGTTTTTT	CASSYEQGIRGELFF
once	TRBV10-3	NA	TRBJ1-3	TGTGCCATCAGTGCACGGGGTGATTTCTCTGGAAACACCATATATTTT	CAISARGDFSGNTIYF
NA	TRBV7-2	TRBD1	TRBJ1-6	TGTGCCAGCAGCTTAGATTTGGGGACAGGGCTTCCACCCCTCCACTTT	CASSLDLGTGLPPLHF
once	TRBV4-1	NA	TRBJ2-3	TGCGCCAGCAGCCTACTGGGAGTGGCGGGGGCCCGCGGAGATACGCAGTATTTT	CASSLLGVAGARGDTQYF
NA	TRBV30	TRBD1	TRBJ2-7	TGTGCCTGGAGCCTAGGACAGGCCCTCTCCTACGAGCAGTACTTC	CAWSLGQALSYEQYF
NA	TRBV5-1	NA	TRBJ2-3	TGCGCCAGCAGCTTCCGCGGGTCTAGCACAGATACGCAGTATTTT	CASSFRGSSTDTQYF
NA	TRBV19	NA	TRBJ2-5	TGTGCCAGTTCTACCGGGACAATTAGTGGAGAGACCCAGTACTTC	CASSTGTISGETQYF
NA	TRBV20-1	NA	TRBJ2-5	TGCAGTGCTAGTCTGGCAGGGCAAGAGACCCAGTACTTC	CSASLAGQETQYF
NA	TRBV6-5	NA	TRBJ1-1	TGTGCCAGCGACTACGGGGATATGGGCACTGAAGCTTTCTTT	CASDYGDMGTEAFF
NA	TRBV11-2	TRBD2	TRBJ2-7	TGTGCCAGCAGCCTCGGGGGGGTCTACGAGCAGTACTTC	CASSLGGVYEQYF
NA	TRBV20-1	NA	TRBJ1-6	TGCAGTGCTAGTGGGAGTATCTATAATTCACCCCTCCACTTT	CSASGSIYNSPLHF
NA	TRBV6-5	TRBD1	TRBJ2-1	TGTGCCAGCAGTTTGGGACAGGGACCTTTCAATGAGCAGTTCTTC	CASSLGQGPFNEQFF
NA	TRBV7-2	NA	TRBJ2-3	TGTGCCAGCAGCGCATCTTGGCGCACAGATACGCAGTATTTT	CASSASWRTDTQYF
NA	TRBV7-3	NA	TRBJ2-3	TGTGCCAGCAGCTTCGGGGGAGTGAGAGATACGCAGTATTTT	CASSFGGVRDTQYF
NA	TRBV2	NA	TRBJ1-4	TGTGCCAGCAGTGAGAGAGGGCAGCTAAATGAAAAACTGTTTTTT	CASSERGQLNEKLFF
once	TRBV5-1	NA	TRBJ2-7	TGCGCCAGCAGCCGGGCGGGAACCTACGAGCAGTACTTC	CASSRAGTYEQYF
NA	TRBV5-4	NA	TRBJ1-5	TGTGCCAGCAGCTTGGGGGGAGGGCAGAATCAGCCCCAGCATTTT	CASSLGGGQNQPQHF
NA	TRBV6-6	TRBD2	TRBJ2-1	TGTGCCAGCGGGGGTGGGCTAGCGGAATACAATGAGCAGTTCTTC	CASGGGLAEYNEQFF
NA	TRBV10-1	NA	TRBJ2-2	TGCGCCAGCAGCGGGGGATCAATGAACACCGGGGAGCTGTTTTTT	CASSGGSMNTGELFF
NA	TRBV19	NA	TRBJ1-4	TGTGCCAGCCACGGTGCAACTAATGAAAAACTGTTTTTT	CASHGATNEKLFF
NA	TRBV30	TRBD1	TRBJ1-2	TGTGCCTGGAGCCGAAGACAGGGGGACAACTATGGCTACACCTTC	CAWSRRQGDNYGYTF
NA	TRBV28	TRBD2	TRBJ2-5	TGTGCCAGCAGTGAGACTAGCGGTCCCCAAGAGACCCAGTACTTC	CASSETSGPQETQYF
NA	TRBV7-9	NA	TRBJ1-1	TGTGCCAGCAGCTCCCAAATGGGGGCGCTTCCCGAAGCTTTCTTT	CASSSQMGALPEAFF
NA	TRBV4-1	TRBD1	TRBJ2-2	TGCGCCAGCAGCTTCTCGACAGGGGGAGACACCGGGGAGCTGTTTTTT	CASSFSTGGDTGELFF
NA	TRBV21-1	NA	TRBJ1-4	TGTGCCAGCAGCAAGAGTCTACAGGGCCAGAATGAAAAACTGTTTTTT	CASSKSLQGQNEKLFF
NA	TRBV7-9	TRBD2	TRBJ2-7	TGTGCCAGCAGCTTATGGGGACTAGCGGACGAGCAGTACTTC	CASSLWGLADEQYF
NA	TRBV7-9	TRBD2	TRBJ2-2	TGTGCCAGCACCCGGGGAGGGACGAACACCGGGGAGCTGTTTTTT	CASTRGGTNTGELFF
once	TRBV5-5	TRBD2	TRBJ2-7	TGTGCCAGCAGCACCGGACTAGCTGTCTCCTACGAGCAGTACTTC	CASSTGLAVSYEQYF
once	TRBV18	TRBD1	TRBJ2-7	TGTGCCAGCTCACGGGACAGGGTCGAGCAGTACTTC	CASSRDRVEQYF
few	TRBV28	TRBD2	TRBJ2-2	TGTGCCAGCAATTATCAAATAGCGGGGACGAACACCGGGGAGCTGTTTTTT	CASNYQIAGTNTGELFF
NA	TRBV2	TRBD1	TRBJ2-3	TGTGCCAGTAACCCAGAGGGACAGGGGGTAGATACGCAGTATTTT	CASNPEGQGVDTQYF
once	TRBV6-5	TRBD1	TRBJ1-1	TGTGCCAGCAGTTCGGGGACAGCTACTGAAGCTTTCTTT	CASSSGTATEAFF
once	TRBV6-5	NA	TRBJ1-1	TGTGCCAGCAGAGCAACAGTGAACACTGAAGCTTTCTTT	CASRATVNTEAFF
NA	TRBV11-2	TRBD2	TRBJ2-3	TGTGCCAGCAGCTTGGTACTAGCGGGAGGGGATACGCAGTATTTT	CASSLVLAGGDTQYF
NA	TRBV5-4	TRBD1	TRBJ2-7	TGTGCCAGCAGCTCCTCCGGGACAGGGGACTACGAGCAGTACTTC	CASSSSGTGDYEQYF
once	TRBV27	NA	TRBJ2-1	TGTGCCAGCAGTTCCCCTAATGAGCAGTTCTTC	CASSSPNEQFF
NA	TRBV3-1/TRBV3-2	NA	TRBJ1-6	TGTGCCAGCAGCCAAGATCAAGGGGCGGAGCCCCTCCACTTT	CASSQDQGAEPLHF
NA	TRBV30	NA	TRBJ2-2	TGTGCCTGGAGTGTAATATCACGCGGACACGTGAACACCGGGGAGCTGTTTTTT	CAWSVISRGHVNTGELFF
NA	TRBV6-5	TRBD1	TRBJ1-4	TGTGCCAGCAGTTTACAAGGGGGCCTCGGTGAAAAACTGTTTTTT	CASSLQGGLGEKLFF
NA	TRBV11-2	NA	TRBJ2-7	TGTGCCAGCAGCTTACGGCAGGGGGGCGACGAGCAGTACTTC	CASSLRQGGDEQYF
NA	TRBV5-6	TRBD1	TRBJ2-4	TGTGCCAGCAGCGCCTACAGGGGCAGGTTCGAAAACATTCAGTACTTC	CASSAYRGRFENIQYF
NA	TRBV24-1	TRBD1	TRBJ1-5	TGTGCCACCAGTGAAAGGCAGGGGGCGAACCAGCCCCAGCATTTT	CATSERQGANQPQHF
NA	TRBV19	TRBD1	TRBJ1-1	TGTGCCAGTAGTGCCAAGACAGGGCTCATGAACACTGAAGCTTTCTTT	CASSAKTGLMNTEAFF
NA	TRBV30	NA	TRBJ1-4	TGTGCCTTCAACCCAGCAACTAATGAAAAACTGTTTTTT	CAFNPATNEKLFF
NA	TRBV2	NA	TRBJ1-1	TGTGCCATCGGGAGCCACGACACTGAAGCTTTCTTT	CAIGSHDTEAFF
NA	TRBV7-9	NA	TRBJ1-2	TGTGCCAGCAGCCAGGGCCTCAACGGCTACACCTTC	CASSQGLNGYTF
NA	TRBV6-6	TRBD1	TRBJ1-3	TGTGCCAGCAGCGACACGACAGGGGACGGAAACACCATATATTTT	CASSDTTGDGNTIYF
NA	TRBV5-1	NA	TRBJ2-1	TGCGCCAGCAGCTTTACTTTCGGGAGCTCCTACAATGAGCAGTTCTTC	CASSFTFGSSYNEQFF